The rows below give T cell receptor beta chains drawn from one sample of a study of patients and donors after allogeneic stem cell transplantation. TCRdb fed the RT-PCR reads into MiXCR, producing one record per CDR3 protein. The data hold some 880,000 distinct CDR3 sequences, with more than 15% observed a single time. The source material was blood, either unsorted or a sorted T cell fraction (not recorded which). These receptors originate from a human donor who was either an allogeneic HSCT recipient or a stem cell or donor lymphocyte infusion donor (not recorded which). It is not recorded whose cells these are; they may come from a transplant donor. The CDR3 runs from the conserved cysteine through the conserved F or W. The order of the fields is CDR3 length, V gene, J gene, CDR3 protein.

len: 8
v_gene: TRBV20-1
j_gene: TRBJ1-1
CDR3aa: CSARKAFF

len: 16
v_gene: TRBV5-1
j_gene: TRBJ2-3
CDR3aa: CASSERQGGSTDTQYF

len: 17
v_gene: TRBV5-1
j_gene: TRBJ2-1
CDR3aa: CASSLAGVLAGYNEQFF

len: 16
v_gene: TRBV11-2
j_gene: TRBJ2-3
CDR3aa: CASSFPSHSRGDTQYF

len: 13
v_gene: TRBV6-2/TRBV6-3
j_gene: TRBJ1-1
CDR3aa: CASSYREDTEAFF

len: 11
v_gene: TRBV6-5
j_gene: TRBJ2-1
CDR3aa: CASGGGNEQFF

len: 17
v_gene: TRBV3-1
j_gene: TRBJ2-3
CDR3aa: CASSQEGLGVRTDTQYF

len: 13
v_gene: TRBV7-3
j_gene: TRBJ2-1
CDR3aa: CASSSAGGSEQFF

len: 12
v_gene: TRBV7-6
j_gene: TRBJ1-4
CDR3aa: CASSSGVEKLFF

len: 13
v_gene: TRBV5-1
j_gene: TRBJ1-2
CDR3aa: CASSRDREAGYTF

len: 16
v_gene: TRBV9
j_gene: TRBJ2-7
CDR3aa: CASSPVGDLVIYEQYF

len: 13
v_gene: TRBV3-1
j_gene: TRBJ2-7
CDR3aa: CASSPTQGYEQYF

len: 15
v_gene: TRBV18
j_gene: TRBJ1-2
CDR3aa: CASSPSQGFNYGYTF

len: 19
v_gene: TRBV11-1
j_gene: TRBJ2-3
CDR3aa: CASSLAVPMTGQWADTQYF

len: 17
v_gene: TRBV18
j_gene: TRBJ2-1
CDR3aa: CASSLSLAGLSYNEQFF

len: 13
v_gene: TRBV12-3/TRBV12-4
j_gene: TRBJ2-3
CDR3aa: CASSHAAVDTQYF

len: 15
v_gene: TRBV4-1
j_gene: TRBJ2-7
CDR3aa: CASSQKRLGGHEQYF

len: 16
v_gene: TRBV6-2/TRBV6-3
j_gene: TRBJ1-1
CDR3aa: CASSYSEGFVHTEAFF

len: 17
v_gene: TRBV7-7
j_gene: TRBJ2-2
CDR3aa: CASSSTQGLLNTGELFF

len: 13
v_gene: TRBV12-3/TRBV12-4
j_gene: TRBJ2-5
CDR3aa: CASSFTTQETQYF

len: 17
v_gene: TRBV4-2
j_gene: TRBJ1-6
CDR3aa: CASSHPGRSSYNSPLHF

len: 18
v_gene: TRBV5-6
j_gene: TRBJ1-1
CDR3aa: CASSRVLWQGRGNTEAFF

len: 13
v_gene: TRBV20-1
j_gene: TRBJ2-7
CDR3aa: CSARVGGLYEQYF

len: 15
v_gene: TRBV5-6
j_gene: TRBJ1-1
CDR3aa: CASSSWGLLNTEAFF

len: 19
v_gene: TRBV6-5
j_gene: TRBJ2-2
CDR3aa: CASSYSSSGRAFGTGELFF

len: 15
v_gene: TRBV11-2
j_gene: TRBJ2-5
CDR3aa: CASSFGTKSGETQYF

len: 16
v_gene: TRBV6-2/TRBV6-3
j_gene: TRBJ2-1
CDR3aa: CASSYWLLAGDDEQFF

len: 13
v_gene: TRBV9
j_gene: TRBJ2-7
CDR3aa: CASSVGGSTEQYF

len: 14
v_gene: TRBV5-1
j_gene: TRBJ2-3
CDR3aa: CASPGTASTDTQYF

len: 16
v_gene: TRBV6-5
j_gene: TRBJ2-3
CDR3aa: CASSSQSRSGPYTQYF

len: 15
v_gene: TRBV30
j_gene: TRBJ2-1
CDR3aa: CAWSVLAGKPREQFF

len: 13
v_gene: TRBV20-1
j_gene: TRBJ1-5
CDR3aa: CSASGRSNQPQHF

len: 12
v_gene: TRBV27
j_gene: TRBJ2-2
CDR3aa: CASSWSVGELFF

len: 16
v_gene: TRBV10-3
j_gene: TRBJ1-1
CDR3aa: CAISEMGRVDTTEAFF

len: 15
v_gene: TRBV7-3
j_gene: TRBJ1-1
CDR3aa: CASSLMGGVGTEAFF